Below are 16 T cell receptor beta chains sequenced from a single sample in a study of a mutant IDH1 vaccine in newly diagnosed glioma. The antigens of these receptors remain unknown. Only in-frame clones appear in the TCRdb table, and some are missing; sequencing was by immunoSEQ multiplex PCR. The sample lists roughly 76,000 clones, about 82% occurring once. Time point defined: week 23, last vaccination. Doses of 300 ug of mutant IDH1 20-mer peptide were given with topical imiquimod. The sample consisted of PBMCs, taken from a glioma patient whose treatment included an IDH1 peptide vaccine. The receptors here all came from a man aged 25-40 years with glioma. Some clones in this sample may be carry-over from other donors' samples.

This sequence joins TRBV10-3 and TRBJ1-3; 7 nucleotides agree with TRBD1. Germline V gives CDR1 ENHRY, CDR2 SYGVKD. The CDR3 spans 15 residues. J gave up 0 bases and V 4 bases, and 3 bases lay outside the gene matches. In DNA form, the CDR3 reads TGTGCCATCAGTGTAACAGGGGCCTCTGGAAACACCATATATTTT. Its protein product is CAISVTGASGNTIYF.

This clone was detected once. This chain connects TRBV7-9 to TRBJ2-2; D is perhaps TRBD1 (5 bases). With 5 bases removed from V and 7 bases from J, the gap between germline ends came to 14 bases. Germline V lookup: CDR1 SEHNR, CDR2 FQNEAQ (reference sequence). The CDR3 covers 14 residues. The CDR3 is CASSRLRDSGELFF. DNA of the CDR3: TGTGCCAGCAGCCGCCTACGTGACAGCGGGGAGCTGTTTTTT.

The chain joins TRBV5-1 to TRBJ1-4; D may be TRBD1 (5 bases). V was clipped by 4 bases and J by 0 bases, with 19 bases between them. Germline lookup yields CDR1 SGHRS and CDR2 YFSETQ. The length of the CDR3 is 18 residues. The CDR3 sequence: CASSPGGDHLATNEKLFF. DNA of the CDR3: TGCGCCAGCAGCCCCGGAGGGGACCATCTTGCAACTAATGAAAAACTGTTTTTT.

The chain carries TRBV18 and TRBJ2-7; D call uncertain. Germline V gives CDR1 KGHSH, CDR2 LQKENI. V gave up 2 bases and J gave up 10 bases, with 15 bases separating them. The CDR3 covers 13 residues. DNA of the CDR3: TGTGCCAGCTCACCAGAACTATCCCAAATACAGTACTTC. Its protein is CASSPELSQIQYF.

The chain couples TRBV10-3 to TRBJ2-1; TRBD2 aligns across 9 bases. This CDR3 spans 16 amino acids. J was trimmed by 5 bases and V by 2 bases; bases with no gene match: 7. Germline V lookup: CDR1 ENHRY, CDR2 SYGVKD. The CDR3 here is CAISEQSGGSNNEQFF. DNA for the CDR3: TGTGCCATCAGTGAGCAAAGCGGGGGGTCGAACAATGAGCAGTTCTTC.

V gene TRBV27 combines with J gene TRBJ2-7; a weak D match, TRBD2 (6 bases). Between the trimmed V and J ends, which lost 4 bases and 0 bases, there was a span of 22 bases. Germline values: CDR1 MNHEY, CDR2 SMNVEV (reference sequence). The CDR3 extends over 18 amino acids. The CDR3 coding sequence is TGTGCCAGCAGTTCCGGCCGCCCCTATAGCGGAGGCTCCTACGAGCAGTACTTC. Translated: CASSSGRPYSGGSYEQYF.

This chain connects TRBV12-5 to TRBJ2-4, with 10 bases aligning to TRBD2. Per the germline V gene, CDR1 is LGHNT and CDR2 is FRNRAP. The CDR3 covers 18 residues. After removal of 3 bases from V and 3 bases from J, the junction contained 11 bases not matched to a gene. In DNA form, the CDR3 reads TGTGCTAGTGGTTTTACTAGCGGGACCTCATCAAGCAAAAACATTCAGTACTTC. The encoded protein is CASGFTSGTSSSKNIQYF.

This clone occurred once. The chain carries TRBV7-2 and TRBJ1-1; no definite D call. This CDR3 comprises 13 residues. V was cut by 2 bases and J by 0 bases, with 4 bases left in between. The V gene's germline CDR1 is SGHTA and CDR2 FQGNSA. In nucleotides, the CDR3 is TGTGCCAGCAGCTTATCGATGAACACTGAAGCTTTCTTT. It translates to CASSLSMNTEAFF.

CDR3 in DNA: TGTGCCAGCAGCTTAAGGGACAGGGCTGAAAAACTGTTTTTT. Translating gives CASSLRDRAEKLFF. This chain connects TRBV7-8 to TRBJ1-4; 9 bases fit TRBD1. Germline CDR1 is SGHVS and CDR2 is FQNEAQ. V was pared by 2 bases and J by 7 bases, with 2 bases of the junction left unmatched. This CDR3 has 14 amino acids.

In DNA form, the CDR3 reads TGCAGCGTTGAAGATCTTCGAAGGCTAGCTAGCGATACGCAGTATTTT. This encodes CSVEDLRRLASDTQYF. The chain uses TRBV29-1 and TRBJ2-3; the D gene is possibly TRBD2 (5 bases). The CDR3 contains 16 residues. Trimming took 0 bases from V and 6 from J, leaving 19 bases between them. CDR1 and CDR2 (germline): SQVTM, ANQGSEA.

The genes are TRBV7-6 and TRBJ2-6, with D perhaps given as TRBD1 or TRBD2 (5 bases each). The V end lost 2 bases, the J end lost 0 bases, and 17 bases lay between the germline ends. Germline V lookup: CDR1 SGHVS, CDR2 FNYEAQ. The CDR3 extends over 19 amino acids. The CDR3 is CASSLRSGQFSSGANVLTF. DNA for the CDR3: TGTGCCAGCAGCTTAAGGTCGGGGCAATTTAGCTCTGGGGCCAACGTCCTGACTTTC.

This CDR3 is CASGRTVNYEQYF. The CDR3, as DNA: TGTGCCAGCGGCAGGACAGTTAACTACGAGCAGTACTTC. The J gene is TRBJ2-7, the V gene TRBV6-5, with D possibly matching TRBD1 (6 bases). V was shortened by 8 bases and J by 3 bases, with 14 bases between the two germline ends. The CDR3 contains 13 residues. The germline gives CDR1 MNHEY, CDR2 SVGAGI.

This sequence joins TRBV10-2 and TRBJ2-7, with 13 bases that match TRBD2. Germline V CDR1 and CDR2: WSHSY, SAAADI. The V segment lost 3 bases and the J segment 0 bases; nucleotides outside the gene matches: 2. This CDR3 comprises 16 residues. The CDR3: CASSDGLAGASYEQYF. CDR3 coding DNA: TGCGCCAGCAGTGACGGACTAGCGGGAGCCTCCTACGAGCAGTACTTC.

This clone was picked up one time. This CDR3 reads CASSQFQVGDTEAFF. In DNA form, the CDR3 reads TGTGCCAGCAGCCAGTTTCAGGTAGGAGACACTGAAGCTTTCTTT. V gene TRBV4-2 combines with J gene TRBJ1-1; D not certain. Deletions cut 3 bases from V and 3 bases from J, with 14 bases between. The germline gives CDR1 LGHNA, CDR2 YNFKEQ. The CDR3 has 15 residues.

The chain uses TRBV25-1 and TRBJ1-4, with TRBD1 as a possible D gene (5 bases). Between the trimmed V and J ends, which lost 1 base and 7 bases, there was a span of 10 bases. CDR3 length: 14 amino acids. The germline CDR1 and CDR2 sequences are MGHDK and SYGVNS. DNA for the CDR3: TGTGCCAGCAGTGAATGGAGGGGTGGTGAAAAACTGTTTTTT. As protein: CASSEWRGGEKLFF. The variable domain in full, completed from reference TRBV25-1 and TRBJ1-4, reads EADIYQTPRYLVIGTGKKITLECSQTMGHDKMYWYQQDPGMELHLIHYSYGVNSTEKGDLSSESTVSRIRTEHFPLTLESARPSHTSQYLCASSEWRGGEKLFFGSGTQLSVL.

The chain couples TRBV5-1 to TRBJ1-4; D perhaps matches TRBD1 (5 bases). CDR1 and CDR2 from the germline V gene are SGHRS and YFSETQ. The CDR3 contains 15 residues. Trimming took 4 bases from V and 4 from J, leaving 14 bases between them. CDR3 residues: CASSRGRRGNEKLFF. DNA for the CDR3: TGCGCCAGCAGCCGAGGGAGGAGGGGTAATGAAAAACTGTTTTTT.